The rows below give T cell receptor beta chains drawn from one sample of a study of shared clonotypes between healthy human individuals. The repertoire was sequenced with immunoSEQ multiplex PCR; TCRdb's copy has only in-frame clones and lacks some. This table has about 1.1 million clones, about 80% appearing once. Input material: memory CD4+ T cells from PBMCs. The receptors were sampled from a young man in good health. Some clones in this sample may be carry-over from other donors' samples. Both conserved end residues are part of each CDR3. D genes are given only for firm matches. Expanded clones are given a class, and other clones once, few, many or no size at all.

abundance	d_gene	j_gene	v_gene	CDR3nt	CDR3aa
-	TRBD2	TRBJ2-1	TRBV7-2	TGTGCCAGCAGCGCCCGGACTAGCGAGTACAATGAGCAGTTCTTC	CASSARTSEYNEQFF
-	-	TRBJ2-1	TRBV15	TGTGCCACCAAAAGTGGCGGCAAGTCCTACAATGAGCAGTTCTTC	CATKSGGKSYNEQFF
-	TRBD1	TRBJ2-3	TRBV4-1	TGCGCCAGCAGACGTCCTGGACAGGGGCCCAATGATACGCAGTATTTT	CASRRPGQGPNDTQYF
-	TRBD1	TRBJ1-5	TRBV19	TGTGCCAGTAGTACGGACAGGATCGGACAGCCCCAGCATTTT	CASSTDRIGQPQHF
-	-	TRBJ2-7	TRBV4-1	TGCGCCAGCAGCCAAGTAGCCAGGGTCGACGAGCAGTACTTC	CASSQVARVDEQYF
-	TRBD2	TRBJ2-2	TRBV2	TGTGCCAGCACCCCTAGCGGTGCTCTTACCGGGGAGCTGTTTTTT	CASTPSGALTGELFF
-	-	TRBJ1-2	TRBV6-1	TGTGCCAGCAGTGAATTGGGGGGACCCCTCTATGGCTACACCTTC	CASSELGGPLYGYTF
-	-	TRBJ1-3	TRBV6-6	TGTGCCAGCAACCCGGGCACAGGAAACACCATATATTTT	CASNPGTGNTIYF
-	-	TRBJ2-3	TRBV5-1	TGCGCCAGCAGCACCAGGGGGACTAGCACAGATACGCAGTATTTT	CASSTRGTSTDTQYF
once	-	TRBJ2-2	TRBV4-2	TGTGCCAGCAGCCAAGACCGGGACACCGGGGAGCTGTTTTTT	CASSQDRDTGELFF
once	-	TRBJ2-2	TRBV27	TGTGCCAGCAGTCCCCAGAGGGGAGGGGGCACCGGGGAGCTGTTTTTT	CASSPQRGGGTGELFF
-	-	TRBJ1-1	TRBV28	TGTGCCAGCATCCCCGTCCCAACGTTGACAGTGAACACTGAAGCTTTCTTT	CASIPVPTLTVNTEAFF
once	-	TRBJ2-7	TRBV7-9	TGTGCCAGCAGCACCGACGCTGGGACGAACGAGCAGTACTTC	CASSTDAGTNEQYF
-	TRBD2	TRBJ2-3	TRBV5-4	TGTGCCAGCAGCTTGGCTAGCGGGAGGCCCACAGATACGCAGTATTTT	CASSLASGRPTDTQYF
few	-	TRBJ2-5	TRBV5-1	TGCGCCAGCAGCTTGGTGCCAACAGGAGCCCAAGAGACCCAGTACTTC	CASSLVPTGAQETQYF
-	-	TRBJ2-5	TRBV7-9	TGTGCCAGCAGCGCCCCCACGCAGAGTCCAGGCCGAGGGACCCAGTACTTC	CASSAPTQSPGRGTQYF
few	-	TRBJ1-1	TRBV11-2	TGTGCCAGCAGCTTAGTAGGGGCTGGCACTGAAGCTTTCTTT	CASSLVGAGTEAFF
-	TRBD1	TRBJ1-2	TRBV19	TGTGCCAGTAGAATTATACAGGGGTCGCGGGGCTACACCTTC	CASRIIQGSRGYTF
-	TRBD1	TRBJ1-1	TRBV7-9	TGTGCCAGCAGCCTTGGACAGGGGACGGTCATGAACACTGAAGCTTTCTTT	CASSLGQGTVMNTEAFF
-	TRBD1	TRBJ2-5	TRBV7-3	TGTGCCAGCAGCTCAGGACAGGGGGCGTGGGAGACCCAGTACTTC	CASSSGQGAWETQYF
few	-	TRBJ1-5	TRBV27	TGTGCCAGCAGTTTCCAGCCCCAGCATTTT	CASSFQPQHF
-	-	TRBJ1-1	TRBV5-1	TGCGCCAGCAGCTTGCTTAGTAGCCTGAACACTGAAGCTTTCTTT	CASSLLSSLNTEAFF
-	-	TRBJ2-2	TRBV28	TGTGCCAGCGACGACGAGCCCACCGGGGAGCTGTTTTTT	CASDDEPTGELFF
once	TRBD1	TRBJ1-2	TRBV5-4	TGTGCCAGCAGCGTAGACAGGGTCTATGGCTACACCTTC	CASSVDRVYGYTF
-	TRBD2	TRBJ2-5	TRBV11-2	TGTGCCAGCAGCCCGGGACTAGCGGGAGGGCCGTGGGAGACCCAGTACTTC	CASSPGLAGGPWETQYF
-	TRBD2	TRBJ2-3	TRBV29-1	TGCAGCGTTGAACCTAGCGGGAAGCCAGATACGCAGTATTTT	CSVEPSGKPDTQYF
-	-	TRBJ2-1	TRBV5-5	TGTGCCAGCAGCTTGGGGCCCCGTGAGCAGTTCTTC	CASSLGPREQFF
-	-	TRBJ2-5	TRBV6-5	TGTGCCAGCAGCCGGCCGGGGGAGACCCAGTACTTC	CASSRPGETQYF
-	-	TRBJ2-1	TRBV2	TGTGCCAGCAGTGTTGAGGGCCGAAATGAGCAGTTCTTC	CASSVEGRNEQFF
-	TRBD1	TRBJ1-5	TRBV7-2	TGTGCCAGCAGCCCGGACAGGGTCCCCCATCAGCCCCAGCATTTT	CASSPDRVPHQPQHF
-	-	TRBJ2-3	TRBV9	TGTGCCAGCAGCGCCGGGTCCACAGATACGCAGTATTTT	CASSAGSTDTQYF
-	-	TRBJ2-5	TRBV9	TGTGCCAGCAGCGTAGCTTACGGAGAGACCCAGTACTTC	CASSVAYGETQYF
-	-	TRBJ2-1	TRBV28	TGTGCCAGCAGTTCCCTCAGGCATGAGCAGTTCTTC	CASSSLRHEQFF
-	-	TRBJ2-1	TRBV7-2	TGTGCCAGCACCATTCTCCAGTGGCGGGACAGAAACAATGAGCAGTTCTTC	CASTILQWRDRNNEQFF
few	-	TRBJ1-2	TRBV15	TGTGCCACCAGCAGAGAGGGGTCGAGAGGTGGCTACACCTTC	CATSREGSRGGYTF
-	-	TRBJ2-1	TRBV6-1	TGTGCCAGCAGTGAAGGTTTGGGTGAGCAGTTCTTC	CASSEGLGEQFF
-	-	TRBJ1-5	TRBV28	TGTGCCAGCAGGGGATGGGGACAGCCCCAGCATTTT	CASRGWGQPQHF
-	-	TRBJ1-3	TRBV10-3	TGTGCCATCCGCGGACAGCTCTCTGGAAACACCATATATTTT	CAIRGQLSGNTIYF
-	TRBD1	TRBJ2-7	TRBV4-2	TGTGCCAGCAGCCAAGATCGGCGACAGGGGGCTTCCGAGCAGTACTTC	CASSQDRRQGASEQYF
-	TRBD1	TRBJ1-5	TRBV30	TGTGCCTCACAGGGGCAGAATCAGCCCCAGCATTTT	CASQGQNQPQHF
-	-	TRBJ2-7	TRBV28	TGTGCCAGCGTCGCGACCTCCTACGAGCAGTACTTC	CASVATSYEQYF
-	-	TRBJ2-2	TRBV28	TGTGCCAGCAGTTTTGTGGGAAAGAAAGCCGCCGGGGAGCTGTTTTTT	CASSFVGKKAAGELFF
-	-	TRBJ1-3	TRBV4-2	TGTGCCAGCAGCCAAGATCGGACGAACACCATATATTTT	CASSQDRTNTIYF
few	-	TRBJ2-3	TRBV14	TGTGCCAGCAGCCAAATCGGTCCTGAGAGCACAGATACGCAGTATTTT	CASSQIGPESTDTQYF
-	-	TRBJ1-1	TRBV5-1	TGCGCCAGCAGCTCGGAGGCACGGGGGTTTGCTGAAGCTTTCTTT	CASSSEARGFAEAFF
-	-	TRBJ2-4	TRBV5-1	TGCGCCAGCAGCGTAGGCAACCGGGACGGAGAAAACATTCAGTACTTC	CASSVGNRDGENIQYF
-	-	TRBJ1-1	TRBV5-1	TGCGCCAGCAGCTTGAGGGACGTCTCTTTGAACACTGAAGCTTTCTTT	CASSLRDVSLNTEAFF
-	-	TRBJ1-3	TRBV9	TGTGCCAGCAGCGGACAAATCGGAAACACCATATATTTT	CASSGQIGNTIYF
-	-	TRBJ2-1	TRBV5-8	TGTGCCAGCTCTAGCGCGCCCCGCTCCAACAATGAGCAGTTCTTC	CASSSAPRSNNEQFF
-	-	TRBJ1-5	TRBV28	TGTGCCAGCAGTTTGGGGACGGCCGCTCCCAATCAGCCCCAGCATTTT	CASSLGTAAPNQPQHF
-	TRBD2	TRBJ2-3	TRBV9	TGTGCCAGCAGCGTAGGGACTAGCTCCCATTCTAGCACAGATACGCAGTATTTT	CASSVGTSSHSSTDTQYF
-	-	TRBJ2-5	TRBV4-2	TGTGCCAGCAGCTTGGGAGTAGTGGAGACCCAGTACTTC	CASSLGVVETQYF
-	TRBD2	TRBJ2-2	TRBV9	TGTGCCAGCAGCGTAGATGTGACTAGCGGGTACACCGGGGAGCTGTTTTTT	CASSVDVTSGYTGELFF
-	-	TRBJ1-2	TRBV18	TGTGCCAGCTCACCGGCAGCTAACTATGGCTACACCTTC	CASSPAANYGYTF
-	TRBD1	TRBJ2-7	TRBV5-4	TGTGCCAGCAGCTTGGAACAGGGGGCACGCGAGCAGTACTTC	CASSLEQGAREQYF
-	-	TRBJ2-1	TRBV1	TGCACCAGCAGCCAAGATCCCCGGAGCTCCTACAATGAGCAGTTCTTC	CTSSQDPRSSYNEQFF
-	-	TRBJ1-2	TRBV5-6	TGTGCCAGCAGCTCTGACCCTCTCGGCTATGGCTACACCTTC	CASSSDPLGYGYTF
-	TRBD1	TRBJ1-4	TRBV5-1	TGCGCCAGCAGCTTGGCCGGGGACCACAGGGGGCAGTTTTTT	CASSLAGDHRGQFF
few	TRBD1	TRBJ1-1	TRBV11-1	TGTGCCAGCAGCTTTTGGACAGGGGATGAAGCTTTCTTT	CASSFWTGDEAFF
-	-	TRBJ2-2	TRBV27	TGTGCCAGCAGTCTGGGACTTCTATACACCGGGGAGCTGTTTTTT	CASSLGLLYTGELFF